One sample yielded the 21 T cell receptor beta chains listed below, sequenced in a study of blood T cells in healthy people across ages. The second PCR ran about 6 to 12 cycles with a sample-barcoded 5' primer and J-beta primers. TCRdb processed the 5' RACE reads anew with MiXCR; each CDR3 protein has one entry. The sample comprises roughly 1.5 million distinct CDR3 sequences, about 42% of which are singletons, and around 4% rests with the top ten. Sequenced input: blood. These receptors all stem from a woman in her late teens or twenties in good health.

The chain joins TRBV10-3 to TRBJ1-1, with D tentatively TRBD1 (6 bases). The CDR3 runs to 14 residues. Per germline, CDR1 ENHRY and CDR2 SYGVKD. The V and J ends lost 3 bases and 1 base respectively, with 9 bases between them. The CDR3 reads CAISEQGRNTEAFF. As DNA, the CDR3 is TGTGCCATCAGTGAACAGGGTAGGAACACTGAAGCTTTCTTT.

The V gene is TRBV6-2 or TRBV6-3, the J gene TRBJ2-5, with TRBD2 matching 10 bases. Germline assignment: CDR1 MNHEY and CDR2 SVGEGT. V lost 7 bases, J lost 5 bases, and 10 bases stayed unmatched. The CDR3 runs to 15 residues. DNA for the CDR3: TGTGCCAGCAAGAAAGGGATTAGCGGGAGGGAGACCCAGTACTTC. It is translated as CASKKGISGRETQYF.

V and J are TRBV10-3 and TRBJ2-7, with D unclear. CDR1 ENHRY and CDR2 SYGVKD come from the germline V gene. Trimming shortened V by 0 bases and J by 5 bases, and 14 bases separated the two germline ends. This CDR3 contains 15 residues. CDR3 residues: CAISESLARTHEQYF. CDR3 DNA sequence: TGTGCCATCAGTGAGTCCTTGGCCAGGACCCACGAGCAGTACTTC.

This CDR3 is CSARDFFTTDTQYF. The CDR3 DNA sequence: TGCAGTGCTAGAGATTTTTTTACAACAGATACGCAGTATTTT. The rearrangement links TRBV20-1 to TRBJ2-3; D not resolved. The germline V gene encodes CDR1 DFQATT and CDR2 SNEGSKA (reference sequence). The CDR3 has 14 residues. V was pared by 0 bases and J by 3 bases, with 10 bases between.

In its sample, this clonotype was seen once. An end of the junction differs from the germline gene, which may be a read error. The DNA of the CDR3 is TGTGCCGCTCGGGACACCATCTACAGTGAGCAGTTCTTC. Residues: CAARDTIYSEQFF. The V gene is TRBV6-6, the J gene TRBJ2-1; a possible D gene is TRBD1 (6 bases). This CDR3 comprises 13 residues. Germline V gene lookup returns CDR1 MNHNY and CDR2 SVGAGI (reference sequence).

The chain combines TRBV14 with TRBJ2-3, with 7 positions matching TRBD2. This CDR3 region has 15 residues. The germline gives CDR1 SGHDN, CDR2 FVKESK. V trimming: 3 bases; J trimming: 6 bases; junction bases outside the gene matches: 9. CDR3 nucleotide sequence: TGTGCCAGCAGCCAGGGGGGGACCCCCGTTGATACGCAGTATTTT. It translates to CASSQGGTPVDTQYF.

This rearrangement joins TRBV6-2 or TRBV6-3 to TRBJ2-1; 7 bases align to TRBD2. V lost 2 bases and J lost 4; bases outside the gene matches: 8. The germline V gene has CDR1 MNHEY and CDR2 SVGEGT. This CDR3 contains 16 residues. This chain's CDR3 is CASSYTGGLPYNEQFF. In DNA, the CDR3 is TGTGCCAGCAGTTACACGGGAGGACTACCTTACAATGAGCAGTTCTTC.

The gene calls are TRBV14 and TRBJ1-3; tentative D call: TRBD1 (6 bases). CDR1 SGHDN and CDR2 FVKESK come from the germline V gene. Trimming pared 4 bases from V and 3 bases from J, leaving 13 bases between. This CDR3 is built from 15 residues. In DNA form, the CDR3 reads TGTGCCAGCAGCCTTAACAGGGCCAGTGGAAACACCATATATTTT. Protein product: CASSLNRASGNTIYF.

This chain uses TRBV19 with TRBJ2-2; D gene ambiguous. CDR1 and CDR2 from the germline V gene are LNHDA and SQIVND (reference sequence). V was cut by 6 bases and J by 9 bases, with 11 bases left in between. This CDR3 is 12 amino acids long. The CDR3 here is CASSYDIRELFF. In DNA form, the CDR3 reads TGTGCCAGTAGCTATGACATTCGGGAGCTGTTTTTT. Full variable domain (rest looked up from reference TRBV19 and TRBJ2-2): DGGITQSPKYLFRKEGQNVTLSCEQNLNHDAMYWYRQDPGQGLRLIYYSQIVNDFQKGDIAEGYSVSREKKESFPLTVTSAQKNPTAFYLCASSYDIRELFFGEGSRLTVL.

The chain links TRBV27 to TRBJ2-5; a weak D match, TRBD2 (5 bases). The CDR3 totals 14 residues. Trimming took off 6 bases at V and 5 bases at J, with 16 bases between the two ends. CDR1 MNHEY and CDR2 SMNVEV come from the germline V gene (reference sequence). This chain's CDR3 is CASSARGSRETQYF. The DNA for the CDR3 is TGTGCCAGCAGCGCCCGAGGGAGTCGTGAGACCCAGTACTTC.

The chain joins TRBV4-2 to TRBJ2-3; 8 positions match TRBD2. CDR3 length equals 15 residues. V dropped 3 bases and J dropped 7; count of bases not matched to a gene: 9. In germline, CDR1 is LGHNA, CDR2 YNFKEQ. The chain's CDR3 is CASSQTGGKSYTQYF. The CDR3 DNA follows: TGTGCCAGCAGCCAGACGGGGGGGAAGAGTTATACGCAGTATTTT.

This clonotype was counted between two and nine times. CDR3 residues: CSASPGQGGYGYTF. Written as DNA, the CDR3 is TGCAGTGCTAGCCCGGGACAGGGGGGCTATGGCTACACCTTC. V gene TRBV20-1 combines with J gene TRBJ1-2; 11 bases are shared with TRBD1. The CDR3 has 14 residues. The junction had 4 bases not matched to a gene; V was cut back by 3 bases and J by 4 bases. Germline values: CDR1 DFQATT, CDR2 SNEGSKA (reference sequence).

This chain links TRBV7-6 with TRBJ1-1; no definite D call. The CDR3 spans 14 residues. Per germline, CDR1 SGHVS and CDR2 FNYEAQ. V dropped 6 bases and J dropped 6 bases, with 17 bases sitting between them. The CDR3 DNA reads TGTGCCAGCAGTCAGCTCGGGGTTGACCCTGAAGCTTTCTTT. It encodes CASSQLGVDPEAFF.

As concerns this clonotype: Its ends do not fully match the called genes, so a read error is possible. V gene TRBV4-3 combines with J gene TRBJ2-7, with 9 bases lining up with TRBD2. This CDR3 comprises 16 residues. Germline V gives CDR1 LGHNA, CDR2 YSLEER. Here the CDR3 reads CASSQELAGVSSEQYF. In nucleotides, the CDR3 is TGCGCCAGCAGCCAAGAATTAGCGGGAGTATCCTCCGAGCAGTACTTC.

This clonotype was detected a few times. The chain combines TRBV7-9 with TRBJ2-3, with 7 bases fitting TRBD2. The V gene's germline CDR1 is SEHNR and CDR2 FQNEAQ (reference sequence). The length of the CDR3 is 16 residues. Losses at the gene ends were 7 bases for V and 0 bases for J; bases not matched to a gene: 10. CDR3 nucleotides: TGTGCCAGCATCATAGAGCGGGAATTCAGCACAGATACGCAGTATTTT. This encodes CASIIEREFSTDTQYF.

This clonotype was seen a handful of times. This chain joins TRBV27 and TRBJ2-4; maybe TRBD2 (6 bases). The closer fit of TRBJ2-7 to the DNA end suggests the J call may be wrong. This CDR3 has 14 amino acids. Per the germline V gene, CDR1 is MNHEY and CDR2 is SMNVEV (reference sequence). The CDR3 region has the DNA TGTGCCAGCAAAAGCGGGCGGACCCCCTACGAGCAGTACTTC. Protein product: CASKSGRTPYEQYF.

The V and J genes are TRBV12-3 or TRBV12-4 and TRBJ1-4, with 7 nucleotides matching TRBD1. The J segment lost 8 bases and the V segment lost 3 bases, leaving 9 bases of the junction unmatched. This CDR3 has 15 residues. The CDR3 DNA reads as TGTGCCAGCAGTTTCGGAGGGGGCGCAGGCGAAAAACTGTTTTTT. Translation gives CASSFGGGAGEKLFF.

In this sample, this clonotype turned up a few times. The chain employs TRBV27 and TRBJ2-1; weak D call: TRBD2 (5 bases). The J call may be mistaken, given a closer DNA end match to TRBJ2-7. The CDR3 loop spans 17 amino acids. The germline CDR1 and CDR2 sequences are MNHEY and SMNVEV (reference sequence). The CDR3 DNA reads TGTGCCAGCAGTTTAATAGGCCCAAACCTAGCATACAATGAGCAGTACTTC. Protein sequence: CASSLIGPNLAYNEQYF.

DNA for the CDR3: TGCGCCAGCAGCCAAGTTTTGCCTAGCGGAGGGAAGGGCTACGAGCAGTACTTC. It translates to CASSQVLPSGGKGYEQYF. The chain is built from TRBV4-3 and TRBJ2-7; 7 nucleotides line up with TRBD2. The V segment lost 1 base and the J segment 3 bases; nucleotides outside the gene matches: 15. Germline loops: CDR1 LGHNA, CDR2 YSLEER. The CDR3 consists of 18 residues.

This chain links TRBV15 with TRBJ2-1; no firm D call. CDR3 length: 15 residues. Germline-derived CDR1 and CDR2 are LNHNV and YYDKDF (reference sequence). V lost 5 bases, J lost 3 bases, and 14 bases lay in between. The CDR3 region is CATSRRSVFYNEQFF. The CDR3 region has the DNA TGTGCCACCAGCCGACGGAGCGTTTTCTACAATGAGCAGTTCTTC.

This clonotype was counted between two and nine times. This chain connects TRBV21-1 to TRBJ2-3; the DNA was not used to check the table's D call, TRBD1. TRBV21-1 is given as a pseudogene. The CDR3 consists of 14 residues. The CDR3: CASSIQGASDTQYF. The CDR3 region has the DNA TGTGCCAGCAGTATACAGGGGGCTAGTGATACGCAGTATTTT.